This is a list of T cell receptor beta chains from one sample in a study of control samples from healthy donors and cancer patients. Here immunoSEQ multiplex PCR was the method, and the copy in TCRdb shows in-frame clones only, minus some. The table lists 150,000 to 200,000 clones, nearly 90% of them singletons, with approximately 1.4% in the top ten. The sequenced material came from blood. Receptors originate from a woman aged 50 to 60 in good health. CDR3s include the opening cysteine and the closing phenylalanine or tryptophan. D genes are given only for firm matches. Size is stated for part of the rows, as once, few or many counts, or as a class when the clone is expanded.

clone_size j_call d_call v_call cdr3_aa cdr3_nt
once TRBJ1-5 NA TRBV28 CASSLFQGSGNQPQHF TGTGCCAGCAGTTTATTTCAGGGGTCAGGCAATCAGCCCCAGCATTTT
NA TRBJ1-2 TRBD1 TRBV7-9 CASSLTGAEGSGYTF TGTGCCAGCAGCTTGACAGGGGCAGAGGGAAGCGGCTACACCTTC
once TRBJ2-7 TRBD1 TRBV19 CASSPDGTGFTYEQYF TGTGCCAGTAGTCCCGACGGGACAGGTTTTACCTACGAGCAGTACTTC
NA TRBJ1-2 NA TRBV7-9 CASSRTGGGYTF TGTGCCAGCAGCCGGACGGGGGGCGGCTACACCTTC
NA TRBJ1-1 NA TRBV7-3 CASSLGHMNTEAFF TGTGCCAGCAGCTTAGGCCACATGAACACTGAAGCTTTCTTT
few TRBJ2-2 TRBD2 TRBV10-3 CAISVGTGGPTGELFF TGTGCCATCAGTGTGGGTACGGGAGGGCCCACCGGGGAGCTGTTTTTT
few TRBJ1-1 NA TRBV29-1 CSAERGENTEAFF TGCAGCGCTGAGCGGGGTGAAAACACTGAAGCTTTCTTT
once TRBJ1-5 NA TRBV18 CASSPGVKGNQPQHF TGTGCCAGCTCACCCGGGGTTAAAGGCAATCAGCCCCAGCATTTT
NA TRBJ2-7 NA TRBV6-5 CASSPGHISYEQYF TGTGCCAGCAGTCCAGGACACATCTCCTACGAGCAGTACTTC
NA TRBJ1-1 NA TRBV28 CASSSGEALNTEAFF TGTGCCAGCAGTTCAGGGGAAGCGTTGAACACTGAAGCTTTCTTT
NA TRBJ1-1 TRBD1 TRBV19 CASKTGRWTEAFF TGTGCCAGTAAGACAGGGAGGTGGACTGAAGCTTTCTTT
NA TRBJ2-5 NA TRBV28 CASSFGDTQYF TGTGCCAGCAGTTTTGGGGATACCCAGTACTTC
NA TRBJ1-1 NA TRBV28 CATWRGLSTEAFF TGTGCCACTTGGAGGGGGTTAAGCACTGAAGCTTTCTTT
NA TRBJ2-7 TRBD1 TRBV9 CASSVTGGEQYF TGTGCCAGCAGCGTAACAGGGGGCGAGCAGTACTTC
once TRBJ2-5 NA TRBV7-2 CASSLGTGRETQYF TGTGCCAGCAGCTTAGGAACAGGGCGAGAGACCCAGTACTTC
NA TRBJ1-1 TRBD1 TRBV5-4 CASSFAQGAGDTEAFF TGTGCCAGCAGCTTTGCACAGGGGGCCGGGGACACTGAAGCTTTCTTT
once TRBJ1-1 NA TRBV7-9 CASSLIGAEAFF TGTGCCAGCAGCTTAATAGGGGCTGAAGCTTTCTTT
once TRBJ1-2 NA TRBV25-1 CASSRDVYYGYTF TGTGCCAGCAGCCGGGACGTATACTATGGCTACACCTTC
NA TRBJ1-1 NA TRBV9 CASSATGINTEAFF TGTGCCAGCAGCGCCACAGGAATTAACACTGAAGCTTTCTTT
NA TRBJ1-5 TRBD1 TRBV7-2 CASSSGQVSNQPQHF TGTGCCAGCAGCTCAGGACAGGTTAGCAATCAGCCCCAGCATTTT
NA TRBJ2-1 NA TRBV7-2 CASSLGQGIEQFF TGTGCCAGCAGCTTAGGTCAAGGAATTGAGCAGTTCTTC
NA TRBJ2-3 TRBD2 TRBV29-1 CSVEGTRAGLHGTDTQYF TGCAGCGTTGAAGGGACTAGGGCGGGGCTACATGGCACAGATACGCAGTATTTT
NA TRBJ2-3 TRBD2 TRBV14 CASSQDRLAGVVDTQYF TGTGCCAGCAGCCAAGATCGATTAGCGGGGGTAGTAGATACGCAGTATTTT
NA TRBJ2-7 NA TRBV27 CASSWVRVREYEQYF TGTGCCAGCAGTTGGGTGAGAGTAAGGGAGTACGAGCAGTACTTC
NA TRBJ1-2 NA TRBV6-4 CASSDSIGYNYGYTF TGTGCCAGCAGTGACTCGATTGGGTATAACTATGGCTACACCTTC
once TRBJ2-2 NA TRBV6-2/TRBV6-3 CASSSRTTNTGELFF TGTGCCAGCAGTTCCAGGACGACGAACACCGGGGAGCTGTTTTTT
NA TRBJ1-1 NA TRBV5-1 CASSPEGAPNTEAFF TGCGCCAGCAGCCCTGAAGGGGCCCCTAACACTGAAGCTTTCTTT
NA TRBJ1-2 TRBD1 TRBV12-3/TRBV12-4 CASSAGTGVGYTF TGTGCCAGCAGCGCCGGGACAGGGGTTGGCTACACCTTC
NA TRBJ1-5 NA TRBV28 CASSLGITRNQPQHF TGTGCCAGCAGTCTCGGGATAACTCGCAATCAGCCCCAGCATTTT
NA TRBJ2-7 NA TRBV5-1 CASSLDPGVSYEQYF TGCGCCAGCAGCTTGGATCCGGGGGTATCCTACGAGCAGTACTTC
NA TRBJ2-1 NA TRBV7-2 CASSLEGPTYNEQFF TGTGCCAGCAGCTTAGAGGGGCCCACCTACAATGAGCAGTTCTTC
NA TRBJ1-2 NA TRBV12-3/TRBV12-4 CASTEQGYGYTF TGTGCCAGCACCGAACAGGGTTATGGCTACACCTTC
NA TRBJ2-1 NA TRBV19 CASSREGSRDNEQFF TGTGCCAGTAGTCGCGAGGGGAGTAGGGACAATGAGCAGTTCTTC
NA TRBJ1-3 NA TRBV19 CASSMGLISGNTIYF TGTGCCAGTAGTATGGGACTCATCTCTGGAAACACCATATATTTT
NA TRBJ2-2 TRBD2 TRBV7-8 CASSPRTSGNTGELFF TGTGCCAGCAGCCCCCGGACTAGCGGTAACACCGGGGAGCTGTTTTTT